The 27 T cell receptor beta chains below all came from one sample that was sequenced in a study of T cells in Graves' hyperthyroidism and ophthalmopathy. Researchers took RNA transcripts and amplified the TCR beta CDR3 regions from them. HTBI primers were employed in a first-round RT-PCR of the TCR CDR3. TCRdb redid the calling of the multiplex PCR reads with MiXCR, one entry per CDR3 protein. The sample includes hundreds of thousands of distinct CDR3 sequences, around 21% of them seen just once. Sequencing input: blood. These receptors were taken from a man under 40 with Graves' ophthalmopathy.

This clonotype appeared a few times. The chain couples TRBV10-3 to TRBJ2-7, with D uncertain. This CDR3 is built from 12 residues. Trimming left V 7 bases short and J 5 bases short, with 12 bases between. Germline CDR1 reads ENHRY; CDR2 reads SYGVKD. The CDR3 loop is CAITDTGHEQYF. The CDR3 nucleotides are TGTGCCATCACCGACACCGGTCACGAGCAGTACTTC.

This clonotype was counted between two and nine times. The J gene is TRBJ2-2, the V gene TRBV14; D gene unclear. CDR3 length equals 15 residues. Germline CDR1 and CDR2: SGHDN and FVKESK. The ends were cut back, 1 base at V and 5 bases at J, with 11 bases in the middle. The CDR3 spells CASSQVALVTGELFF. In nucleotides, the CDR3 is TGTGCCAGCAGCCAAGTCGCTTTGGTGACCGGGGAGCTGTTTTTT.

This clonotype was seen a few times. The chain employs TRBV16 and TRBJ2-2; 7 bases are a match to TRBD1. Germline V lookup: CDR1 KGHSY, CDR2 FQNENV. V was clipped by 2 bases and J by 6 bases; unmatched bases: 3. This CDR3 has 14 residues. The CDR3 loop reads CASSQRQGAGELFF. In nucleotides, the CDR3 is TGTGCCAGCAGCCAAAGACAGGGAGCCGGGGAGCTGTTTTTT. The variable domain in full, with the rest retrieved from reference TRBV16 and TRBJ2-2, is GEEVAQTPKHLVRGEGQKAKLYCAPIKGHSYVFWYQQVLKNEFKFLISFQNENVFDETGMPKERFSAKCLPNSPCSLEIQATKLEDSAVYFCASSQRQGAGELFFGEGSRLTVL.

This clonotype was observed many times. The J gene is TRBJ1-5, the V gene TRBV28; the D gene is possibly TRBD1 (5 bases). Germline V gene data show CDR1 as MDHEN and CDR2 as SYDVKM. The CDR3 loop spans 14 amino acids. V was trimmed by 5 bases and J by 4 bases, leaving 12 bases between them. The CDR3, as DNA: TGTGCCAGCAGTACCCCGGGGGGTAATCAGCCCCAGCATTTT. Amino acid sequence: CASSTPGGNQPQHF.

This clonotype was detected only a few times. The chain uses TRBV20-1 and TRBJ1-3; TRBD1 matches 7 bases. In germline, CDR1 is DFQATT, CDR2 SNEGSKA (reference sequence). The CDR3 extends over 14 amino acids. Unmatched junction bases numbered 7, after V lost 5 bases and J lost 3 bases. The CDR3, as DNA: TGCAGTGCTGCCCCGGACAGGCATGGAAACACCATATATTTT. Translation gives CSAAPDRHGNTIYF.

The sample holds a few counts of this clonotype. The chain has TRBV20-1 and TRBJ2-4; D possibly matches TRBD1 or TRBD2 (5 bases each). The CDR3 extends over 11 amino acids. V was trimmed by 3 bases and J by 5 bases, leaving 5 bases between them. Germline CDR1 reads DFQATT; CDR2 reads SNEGSKA (reference sequence). DNA of the CDR3: TGCAGTGCTAGGGGACAAAACATTCAGTACTTC. Its protein product is CSARGQNIQYF.

This clonotype was seen only a few times. This chain links TRBV20-1 with TRBJ1-5; D is undetermined. Trimming pared 6 bases from V and 0 bases from J, leaving 12 bases between. The CDR3 length is 14 residues. Germline V gene sequence: CDR1 DFQATT, CDR2 SNEGSKA (reference sequence). The CDR3 is CSARTGYSNQPQHF. CDR3 nucleotides: TGCAGTGCCCGGACCGGATATAGCAATCAGCCCCAGCATTTT.

This clonotype appeared many times. The rearrangement uses TRBV10-3 and TRBJ2-1; the D gene is possibly TRBD1 (5 bases). The CDR3 loop spans 11 amino acids. CDR1 is ENHRY and CDR2 is SYGVKD in the germline V gene. Trimming shortened V by 6 bases and J by 10 bases, and 10 bases separated the two germline ends. The DNA of the CDR3 is TGTGCCATCAGCGTGGGGCGGGAGCAGTTCTTC. As protein: CAISVGREQFF.

This chain links TRBV5-1 with TRBJ2-2; TRBD1 matches 8 bases. V lost 3 bases, J lost 3 bases, and 4 bases stayed unmatched. CDR3 size: 15 residues. Looked up from germline, CDR1 is SGHRS and CDR2 is YFSETQ. The DNA of the CDR3 is TGCGCCAGCAGCTGGACGGGACAGGACACCGGGGAGCTGTTTTTT. This codes for CASSWTGQDTGELFF.

This clonotype was detected a few times. This rearrangement joins TRBV20-1 to TRBJ2-2; no clear D gene. The CDR3 is 13 amino acids. The V gene's germline CDR1 is DFQATT and CDR2 SNEGSKA (reference sequence). CDR3 nucleotide sequence: TGCAGCGTTGCTGGCGAGAACACCGGGGAGCTGTTTTTT. Amino acids: CSVAGENTGELFF.

This clonotype was detected ten times or more. The chain uses TRBV3-1 and TRBJ2-5; D possibly corresponds to TRBD1 (5 bases). The V end lost 4 bases, the J end lost 5 bases, and 14 bases lay between the germline ends. The germline gives CDR1 LGHDT, CDR2 YNNKEL (reference sequence). The CDR3 is 14 amino acids. This CDR3 reads CASSRAQGSETQYF. The CDR3 DNA reads as TGTGCCAGCAGCCGGGCGCAGGGATCGGAGACCCAGTACTTC.

The chain has TRBV2 and TRBJ2-1, with D possibly TRBD1 on 5 matching bases. TRBJ2-7 matches the DNA end more closely, so the J call is doubtful. Germline loops: CDR1 SNHLY, CDR2 FYNNEI. CDR3 length: 15 residues. This chain's CDR3 is CASPGAGPMYNEQYF. CDR3 sequence (DNA): TGTGCCAGCCCAGGCGCAGGGCCCATGTACAATGAGCAGTACTTC.

This clonotype was seen at least ten times. The DNA for the CDR3 is TGTGCCAGCAGGGGACCGGGTCCTGCTTCCTACAATGAGCAGTTCTTC. Amino acids: CASRGPGPASYNEQFF. This sequence joins TRBV28 and TRBJ2-1, with D perhaps matching TRBD1 or TRBD2 (5 bases each). Germline V gives CDR1 MDHEN, CDR2 SYDVKM. The CDR3 spans 16 residues. The V end was cut by 6 bases, the J end by 1 base, with 16 bases between.

This clonotype has at least ten counts. The CDR3 DNA reads TGCAGTGCTAAACCGGGACAGGATGACAATGAGCAGTTCTTC. Its translation: CSAKPGQDDNEQFF. V is TRBV20-1 and J is TRBJ2-1; 8 bases agree with TRBD1. The CDR3 is 14 residues long. The V gene's germline CDR1 is DFQATT and CDR2 SNEGSKA (reference sequence). V shed 4 bases and J 5 bases; nucleotides not matched to a gene: 7.

This clonotype has ten or more counts. V is TRBV2 and J is TRBJ2-3; TRBD2 is a possible D gene (5 bases). The CDR3 is 15 residues long. V was pared by 6 bases and J by 0 bases, with 13 bases between. CDR1 and CDR2 (germline): SNHLY, FYNNEI. The CDR3 reads CASRPVRESTDTQYF. The CDR3 nucleotides read TGTGCCAGCAGGCCTGTAAGGGAGAGCACAGATACGCAGTATTTT.

This clonotype was picked up many times. The V and J genes are TRBV20-1 and TRBJ2-7; TRBD1 aligns across 7 bases. The CDR3 totals 14 residues. Germline CDR1 is DFQATT and CDR2 is SNEGSKA (reference sequence). V was pared by 5 bases and J by 0 bases, with 7 bases of the junction left unmatched. The CDR3 here is CSAWPGTASYEQYF. The CDR3 bases are TGCAGTGCTTGGCCCGGGACAGCCTCCTACGAGCAGTACTTC.

This clonotype was observed a handful of times. This chain joins TRBV7-9 and TRBJ1-4, with D hard to call. Germline V gene sequence: CDR1 SEHNR, CDR2 FQNEAQ (reference sequence). There are 14 residues in the CDR3. V lost 3 bases, J lost 0 bases, and 5 bases lay in between. The CDR3 DNA follows: TGTGCCAGCAGCTTGTCTGCAACTAATGAAAAACTGTTTTTT. Translation: CASSLSATNEKLFF. The full variable domain, with the rest looked up from reference TRBV7-9 and TRBJ1-4, is DTGVSQNPRHKITKRGQNVTFRCDPISEHNRLYWYRQTLGQGPEFLTYFQNEAQLEKSRLLSDRFSAERPKGSFSTLEIQRTEQGDSAMYLCASSLSATNEKLFFGSGTQLSVL.

The chain's CDR3 is CAIKERDGTEAFF. The CDR3 DNA is TGTGCCATCAAAGAAAGGGATGGGACTGAAGCTTTCTTT. V and J are TRBV10-3 and TRBJ1-1; no definite D call. Trimming stripped 7 bases from V and 5 bases from J, with 14 bases between. The germline CDR1 and CDR2 sequences are ENHRY and SYGVKD. This CDR3 is 13 amino acids long.

Comment on this clonotype: In this CDR3 the conserved last residue, phenylalanine or tryptophan, is missing, so a read error is likely. The rearrangement joins TRBV20-1 to TRBJ2-7; TRBD2 matches at 12 bases. The CDR3 contains 14 residues. V shed 3 bases and J 1 base; nucleotides not matched to a gene: 1. Per germline, CDR1 DFQATT and CDR2 SNEGSKA (reference sequence). CDR3 in amino acids: CSARTSGRSYEQYL. In nucleotides, the CDR3 is TGCAGTGCTAGGACTAGCGGGAGATCCTACGAGCAGTACCTC.

There are a few counts of this clonotype. The chain recombines TRBV9 with TRBJ2-3; D is tentatively TRBD1 or TRBD2 (6 bases each). There are 13 residues in the CDR3. Germline CDR1 and CDR2: SGDLS and YYNGEE. V dropped 3 bases and J dropped 6 bases, with 11 bases sitting between them. In nucleotides, the CDR3 is TGTGCCAGCAGCGCCCGGGGGCGGGATACGCAGTATTTT. Protein sequence: CASSARGRDTQYF.

This chain connects TRBV6-1 to TRBJ2-3; D is unclear. The CDR3 has 13 amino acids. Germline V gene sequence: CDR1 MNHNS, CDR2 SASEGT. V lost 5 bases and J 4 bases, leaving 10 bases between the germline ends. CDR3 sequence: CASSSYYADTQYF. CDR3 DNA: TGTGCCAGCAGTAGCTACTACGCAGATACGCAGTATTTT.

The V and J genes are TRBV7-9 and TRBJ2-1; 7 bases align to TRBD1. The CDR3 runs to 18 residues. V dropped 4 bases and J dropped 0; count of bases not matched to a gene: 12. Germline CDR1 and CDR2: SEHNR and FQNEAQ (reference sequence). The DNA of the CDR3 is TGTGCCAGCAGCTCCCCCGACAGGGTACCCATCTCCTACAATGAGCAGTTCTTC. This codes for CASSSPDRVPISYNEQFF.

In this sample, this clonotype turned up many times. This chain links TRBV28 with TRBJ1-2; unclear D gene. V gave up 6 bases and J gave up 2 bases, with 16 bases separating them. CDR1 is MDHEN and CDR2 is SYDVKM in the germline V gene. The CDR3 has 15 residues. CDR3 nucleotides: TGTGCCAGCAGCCGTCGCAGCGAAATCAACTATGGCTACACCTTC. Translation: CASSRRSEINYGYTF.

J is TRBJ2-5 and V is TRBV28, with 7 nucleotides matching TRBD1. Trimming removed 5 bases from V and 1 base from J; junction bases left unmatched: 4. Germline CDR1 reads MDHEN; CDR2 reads SYDVKM. This CDR3 comprises 14 residues. This chain's CDR3 is CASSPGQVQETQYF. CDR3 nucleotides: TGTGCCAGCAGTCCAGGACAGGTCCAAGAGACCCAGTACTTC.

There are a few counts of this clonotype. V usage is TRBV6-6 and J usage is TRBJ2-5; 8 bases map to TRBD1. The CDR3 has 15 residues. The junction had 5 bases not matched to a gene; V was cut back by 0 bases and J by 5 bases. Germline V gives CDR1 MNHNY, CDR2 SVGAGI (reference sequence). The CDR3 DNA reads as TGTGCCAGCAGTTACTCGGCAGGGGGCAGGGAGACCCAGTACTTC. Translated, it gives CASSYSAGGRETQYF.

In its sample, this clonotype was seen a few times. The chain employs TRBV20-1 and TRBJ1-3, with a tentative D call TRBD1 (6 bases). Germline CDR1 is DFQATT and CDR2 is SNEGSKA (reference sequence). V was cut by 4 bases and J by 1 base, with 11 bases left in between. The CDR3 is made up of 14 amino acids. The CDR3 sequence is CSATTGKSGNTIYF. The CDR3 coding sequence is TGCAGTGCTACCACAGGGAAGTCTGGAAACACCATATATTTT.

This clonotype was counted a few times. This sequence joins TRBV20-1 and TRBJ2-3; 16 bases fit TRBD2. Trimming cost V 1 base and J 6 bases; bases outside gene matches: 7. CDR3 length: 17 amino acids. Germline V gives CDR1 DFQATT, CDR2 SNEGSKA (reference sequence). The CDR3 reads CSARGPPGLAGGDTQYF. The CDR3, as DNA: TGCAGTGCTAGAGGGCCCCCGGGACTAGCGGGAGGGGATACGCAGTATTTT.